The source of this T cell receptor (beta chain) is a study of blood T cell repertoires in COVID-19. Measured with immunoSEQ multiplex PCR; TCRdb has only the in-frame clones, and not every one. This table has 150,000 to 200,000 clones, approximately 81% appearing once. Germline trimming cut 3 bases from V and 6 bases from J; bases unmatched to any gene: 9. CDR3 length: 15 residues. Looked up from germline, CDR1 is SGHRS and CDR2 is YFSETQ. The sequence was collected from a human donor with acute or convalescent COVID-19. The donor label of this sample is uncertain. Sequencing was done on a sample of peripheral blood. The V gene is TRBV5-1, the J gene TRBJ1-3, with 7 bases matching TRBD1. The DNA of the CDR3 is TGCGCCAGCAGCTCGGCGACAGGGAGGCAAAACACCATATATTTT. This sequence encodes CASSSATGRQNTIYF. Drawing the rest from reference TRBV5-1 and TRBJ1-3, the complete variable domain is KAGVTQTPRYLIKTRGQQVTLSCSPISGHRSVSWYQQTPGQGLQFLFEYFSETQRNKGNFPGRFSGRQFSNSRSEMNVSTLELGDSALYLCASSSATGRQNTIYFGEGSWLTVV.